Below are 4 T cell receptor beta chains sequenced from a single sample in a study of T cells in Graves' hyperthyroidism and ophthalmopathy. Amplification targeted TCR beta CDR3 regions from RNA transcripts. First-round RT-PCR targeting the TCR CDR3 was performed with the HTBI primer set. TCRdb re-analysed the multiplex PCR reads in MiXCR, keeping a single row per CDR3 protein. This table has about 290,000 distinct CDR3 sequences, about 15% appearing once. Sequenced input: blood. The receptors originated from a man aged 30 to 45 with Graves' hyperthyroidism.

This clonotype was picked up a small number of times. The chain couples TRBV2 to TRBJ2-6; 8 bases fit TRBD2. V lost 2 bases and J lost 0; bases outside the gene matches: 18. Germline V gives CDR1 SNHLY, CDR2 FYNNEI. The CDR3 runs 22 residues. CDR3 region: CASSEPGTRLPPPSSGANVLTF. Written as DNA, the CDR3 is TGTGCCAGCAGTGAACCGGGGACTAGGCTCCCCCCCCCCTCCTCTGGGGCCAACGTCCTGACTTTC.

This clonotype was counted at least ten times. V usage is TRBV30 and J usage is TRBJ2-1, with D perhaps being TRBD1 or TRBD2 (5 bases each). CDR1 and CDR2 from the germline V gene are GTSNPN and SVGIG (reference sequence). The CDR3 spans 12 residues. V shed 0 bases and J shed 12 bases, with 12 bases lying between them. DNA for the CDR3: TGTGCCTGGAGTGTCGGGGCCCAAGGGCAGTTCTTC. Its translation is CAWSVGAQGQFF. Combining the CDR3 with reference TRBV30 and TRBJ2-1 gives the whole variable domain SQTIHQWPATLVQPVGSPLSLECTVEGTSNPNLYWYRQAAGRGLQLLFYSVGIGQISSEVPQNLSASRPQDRQFILSSKKLLLSDSGFYLCAWSVGAQGQFFGPGTRLTVL.

In its sample, this clonotype was seen many times. The rearrangement links TRBV12-3 or TRBV12-4 to TRBJ2-3; D remains unclear. Trimming took 6 bases from V and 3 from J, leaving 4 bases between them. CDR3 size: 11 residues. The chain's CDR3 is CASRLTDTQYF. Written as DNA, the CDR3 is TGTGCCAGCAGGCTTACAGATACGCAGTATTTT.

This chain uses TRBV24-1 with TRBJ2-5; 10 nucleotides line up with TRBD1. Losses at the gene ends were 0 bases for V and 2 bases for J; bases not matched to a gene: 5. Germline assignment: CDR1 KGHDR and CDR2 SFDVKD. The CDR3 covers 17 residues. CDR3 sequence (DNA): TGTGCCACCAGTGATTTGGGGACAGGGGCCGAACAAGAGACCCAGTACTTC. Protein product: CATSDLGTGAEQETQYF.